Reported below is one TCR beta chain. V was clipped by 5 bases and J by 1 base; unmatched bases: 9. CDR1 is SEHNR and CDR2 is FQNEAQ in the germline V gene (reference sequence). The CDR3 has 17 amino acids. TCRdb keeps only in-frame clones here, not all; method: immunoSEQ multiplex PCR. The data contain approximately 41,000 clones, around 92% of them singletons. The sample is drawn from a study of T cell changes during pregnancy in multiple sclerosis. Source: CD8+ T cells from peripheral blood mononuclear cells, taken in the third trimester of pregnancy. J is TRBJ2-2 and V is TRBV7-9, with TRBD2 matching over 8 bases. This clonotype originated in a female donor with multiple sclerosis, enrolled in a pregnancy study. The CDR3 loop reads CASSVGPSGRNTGELFF. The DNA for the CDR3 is TGTGCCAGCAGCGTCGGACCTAGCGGGCGGAACACCGGGGAGCTGTTTTTT.